This TCR beta chain was captured in a study of regulatory T cells in long-lasting Graves disease. CDR3-region Arm-PCR and iRepertoire HTBI primers produced the TCR beta libraries. Original analysis: Sample data revealed about 60 TRBV and 14 TRBJ segments. TCRdb ran MiXCR on the multiplex PCR reads and lists one entry per CDR3 protein. It is TCRdb's table, rather than the study itself, that gives the V and J calls and clone size. The sample lists around 400,000 distinct CDR3 sequences; around a sixth were seen once. The time point is: newly diagnosed GD, antithyroid drugs for less than 3 months. RNA isolated from PBMCs was used to make the TCR library. The CDR3 has 15 amino acids. V was pared by 3 bases and J by 0 bases, with 10 bases between. This clonotype was recorded at least ten times. Its antigen is not identified. Study outcomes and limitations: Favoring TRBV28, TRBJ1-2 and TRBJ2-5 was a feature seen in persistent disease.

Material: peripheral blood mononuclear cells (PBMCs), obtained at new diagnosis, from a patient treated with antithyroid drugs. The source of this sequence is a female donor with Graves disease. V is TRBV12-3 or TRBV12-4 and J is TRBJ2-3; a weak D match, TRBD2 (6 bases). This chain's CDR3 is CASSFSGPSTDTQYF. CDR3 DNA: TGTGCCAGCAGTTTTAGCGGCCCGAGCACAGATACGCAGTATTTT.